These 9 T cell receptor beta chains originate from one sample sequenced in a study of identical twins. Using its own MiXCR run on the 5' RACE reads, TCRdb lists one record per CDR3 protein. The sample has some 900,000 distinct CDR3 sequences, over 9% seen once. These data also formed part of another study, on yellow fever vaccine responses in identical twins.

The specimen was PBMCs. Receptors originate from a young woman in good health.

This sequence joins TRBV15 and TRBJ2-1; no definite D call. Germline V gene lookup returns CDR1 LNHNV and CDR2 YYDKDF (reference sequence). The CDR3 totals 14 residues. V was trimmed by 3 bases and J by 6 bases, leaving 12 bases between them. The CDR3 protein is CATSRKTKGNEQFF. The CDR3 DNA sequence: TGTGCCACCAGCAGGAAGACCAAAGGCAATGAGCAGTTCTTC.

This clonotype was recorded many times. The chain joins TRBV3-1 to TRBJ2-3, with 7 bases that match TRBD1. The CDR3 covers 15 residues. From germline, CDR1 is LGHDT and CDR2 YNNKEL (reference sequence). Trimming cost V 4 bases and J 2 bases; bases outside gene matches: 6. The CDR3 spells CASSPGQRTTDTQYF. The CDR3 DNA sequence: TGTGCCAGCAGCCCGGGACAGAGGACCACAGATACGCAGTATTTT.

The sample holds many counts of this clonotype. The chain is built from TRBV24-1 and TRBJ2-1, with unresolved D. CDR1 and CDR2 (germline): KGHDR, SFDVKD. The CDR3 is 13 residues long. With 3 bases removed from V and 5 bases from J, the gap between germline ends came to 7 bases. The CDR3 DNA sequence: TGTGCCACCAGTGATCTCGGCCACAATGAGCAGTTCTTC. It translates to CATSDLGHNEQFF.

This clonotype occurred many times. The V gene is TRBV10-3, the J gene TRBJ2-2, with D maybe TRBD1 (6 bases). There are 16 residues in the CDR3. Germline assignment: CDR1 ENHRY and CDR2 SYGVKD. V was cut by 4 bases and J by 1 base, with 13 bases left in between. The CDR3 DNA reads as TGTGCCATCAGTGGGAGGACAGTCTTGAACACCGGGGAGCTGTTTTTT. Amino acids: CAISGRTVLNTGELFF.

There are a few counts of this clonotype. In nucleotides, the CDR3 is TGTGCTAGTGTATATCAGGGTCGAAGCGAGCAGTACTTC. Protein sequence: CASVYQGRSEQYF. The V gene is TRBV12-5, the J gene TRBJ2-7; the D gene is possibly TRBD1 (5 bases). V lost 7 bases and J 6 bases, leaving 16 bases between the germline ends. This CDR3 spans 13 amino acids. CDR1 and CDR2 from the germline V gene are LGHNT and FRNRAP.

This clonotype has a handful of counts. V and J are TRBV4-1 and TRBJ1-4, with unresolved D. Germline V gene lookup returns CDR1 MGHRA and CDR2 YSYEKL. The CDR3 loop spans 14 amino acids. Trimming shortened V by 1 base and J by 5 bases, and 8 bases separated the two germline ends. CDR3 bases: TGCGCCAGCAGCCAAGGCAAGACAAATGAAAAACTGTTTTTT. It is translated as CASSQGKTNEKLFF.

This clonotype has only a few counts. The CDR3 bases are TGTGCCAGTAAACCGCATAGCGGCACAGATACGCAGTATTTT. This sequence encodes CASKPHSGTDTQYF. This chain links TRBV7-3 with TRBJ2-3, with TRBD2 as a possible D gene (5 bases). Trimming shortened V by 9 bases and J by 1 base, and 14 bases separated the two germline ends. CDR3 size: 14 residues. CDR1 and CDR2 from the germline V gene are SGHTA and FQGTGA.

This clonotype showed up many times. This chain joins TRBV7-9 and TRBJ1-5; D not resolved. The CDR3 consists of 14 residues. The V end lost 0 bases, the J end lost 5 bases, and 8 bases lay between the germline ends. In germline, CDR1 is SEHNR, CDR2 FQNEAQ (reference sequence). The CDR3 region is CASSLAGWDQPQHF. DNA for the CDR3: TGTGCCAGCAGCTTAGCGGGGTGGGATCAGCCCCAGCATTTT.

This clonotype showed up many times. The chain joins TRBV5-1 to TRBJ2-5; TRBD1 aligns across 10 bases. Losses at the gene ends were 4 bases for V and 5 bases for J; bases not matched to a gene: 5. Germline V lookup: CDR1 SGHRS, CDR2 YFSETQ. There are 14 residues in the CDR3. This CDR3 is CASSRDRGTETQYF. CDR3 DNA sequence: TGCGCCAGCAGCCGGGACAGGGGTACGGAGACCCAGTACTTC.